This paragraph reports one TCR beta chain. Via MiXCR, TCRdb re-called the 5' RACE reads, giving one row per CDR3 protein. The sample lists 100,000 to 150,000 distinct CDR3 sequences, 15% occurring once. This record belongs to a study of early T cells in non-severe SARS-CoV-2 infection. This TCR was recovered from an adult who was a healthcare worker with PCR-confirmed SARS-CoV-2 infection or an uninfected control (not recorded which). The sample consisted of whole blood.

The CDR3: CASSVEGQGQTEAFF. CDR3 nucleotides: TGTGCCAGCAGCGTAGAGGGGCAGGGACAAACTGAAGCTTTCTTT. The chain joins TRBV9 to TRBJ1-1; D might be TRBD1 (6 bases). This CDR3 region has 15 residues. Trimming pared 0 bases from V and 5 bases from J, leaving 14 bases between. CDR1 is SGDLS and CDR2 is YYNGEE in the germline V gene.